The present T cell receptor (beta chain) was sequenced within a study of T cell changes during pregnancy in multiple sclerosis. This clone was recorded once. Here immunoSEQ multiplex PCR was the method, and the copy in TCRdb shows in-frame clones only, minus some. The sample consists of around 73,000 clones, around 92% of them appearing once. V lost 0 bases to trimming and J lost 6 bases; unmatched junction nucleotides: 8. The CDR3 has 16 amino acids. Looked up from germline, CDR1 is MGHRA and CDR2 is YSYEKL. This clonotype was obtained from a female donor in good health, enrolled as a control in a pregnancy study. The sequencing used peripheral blood, collected in the third trimester of pregnancy. This rearrangement joins TRBV4-1 to TRBJ2-1, with 7 nucleotides matching TRBD2. CDR3 in DNA: TGCGCCAGCAGCCAAGACGGGGCTAGCGGAGTCAATGAGCAGTTCTTC. Translation gives CASSQDGASGVNEQFF.